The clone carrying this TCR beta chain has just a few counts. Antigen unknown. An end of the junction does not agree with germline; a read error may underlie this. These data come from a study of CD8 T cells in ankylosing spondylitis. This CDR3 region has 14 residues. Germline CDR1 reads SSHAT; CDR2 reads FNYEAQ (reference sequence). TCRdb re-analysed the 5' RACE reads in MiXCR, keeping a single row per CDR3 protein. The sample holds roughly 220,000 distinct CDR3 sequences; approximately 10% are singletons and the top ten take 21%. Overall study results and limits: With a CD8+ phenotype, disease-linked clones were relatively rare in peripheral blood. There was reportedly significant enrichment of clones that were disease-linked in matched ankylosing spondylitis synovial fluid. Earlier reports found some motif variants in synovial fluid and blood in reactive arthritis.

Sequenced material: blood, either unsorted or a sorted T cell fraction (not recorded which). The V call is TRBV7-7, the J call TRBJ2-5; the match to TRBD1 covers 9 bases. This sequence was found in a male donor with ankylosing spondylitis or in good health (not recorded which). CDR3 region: CASSSTGGRETQYF. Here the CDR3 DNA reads TGTGCTAGCAGTAGCACAGGGGGCAGGGAGACCCAGTACTTC.